This T cell receptor beta chain was captured by sequencing in a study of shared clonotypes between healthy human individuals. About the study: Researchers drew samples from two women and a few men aged 18 to 49.

Clones were sequenced by immunoSEQ multiplex PCR, and TCRdb holds only the in-frame ones, with some missing. The data contain 2.3 million or so clones, just over 90% of them singletons. Worth noting for this clone: The same CDR3 is also encoded by other DNA sequences in this sample.

The J segment lost 4 bases and the V segment lost 3 bases, leaving 7 bases of the junction unmatched. The CDR3 runs to 15 residues. Germline CDR1 SGHRS, CDR2 YFSETQ. There were only Caucasian adults among the donors, and all lived in Nashville, Tennessee. The chain couples TRBV5-1 to TRBJ2-7, with 10 bases fitting TRBD1. This receptor was identified in a man younger than 35 in good health. Some clones in this sample may be carry-over from other donors' samples. Specimen: naive CD4+ T cells from PBMCs. Stated subset: CD45RA+ positively selected. The CDR3 bases are TGCGCCAGCAGCTCCCCCGGGACAGGGGTTTACGAGCAGTACTTC. It encodes CASSSPGTGVYEQYF.